The text below deals with one TCR beta chain. This clonotype was recorded a few times. Its specific antigen is unknown. Base quality data are lacking; no much larger clone is found one base away. This entry belongs to a study of CD8 T cells in ankylosing spondylitis (dated by TCRdb to 2017 to 2019). Notes on the research overall: The study set out to find disease-linked TCR variants by profiling T cell receptor beta repertoires in ankylosing spondylitis patients and healthy donors. The full study cohort was made up of about two dozen ankylosing spondylitis patients and over 90 healthy donors. Peripheral blood was sampled, and synovial fluid was additionally collected from ankylosing spondylitis patients.

What the authors observed across the whole study: A TCR beta motif made up of 7 to 9 highly homologous amino acid variants appeared to be characteristic of blood from ankylosing spondylitis patients. A CD8+ phenotype was shown by the disease-linked clones, which were found at relatively low frequencies in peripheral blood. Some motif variants had previously been reported in the synovial fluid and blood of reactive arthritis patients, which suggests shared mechanisms of disease initiation. According to the report, matched synovial fluid samples from ankylosing spondylitis patients were significantly enriched for the disease-linked clones.

Sequencing used an Illumina HiSeq 2500. TCR beta libraries were prepared by quantitative 5'-RACE with molecular barcodes. The original pipeline was this. To identify disease-linked TCR variants, a new computational method was used, one built on a probabilistic model of VDJ rearrangement. The raw public reads went through TCRdb reprocessing: fastp at Q25, MiXCR clone calling, in-frame beta chains kept. Entries that share a CDR3 protein sequence are merged under the most common genes and DNA. These V and J calls rely on TCRdb rather than the paper's analysis. The sample has around 450,000 distinct CDR3 sequences on record, roughly a quarter of them singletons. The top ten clones comprise about 1% of the sample. This receptor was taken from a male donor with ankylosing spondylitis. Sequenced material: blood, either unsorted or a sorted T cell fraction (not recorded which).

The CDR3 here reads CASNGAGYMNTEAFF. The sequenced DNA is TGTGCCAGCAACGGGGCCGGTTACATGAACACTGAAGCTTTCTTT. The chain is encoded by TRBV12-3 or TRBV12-4 joined to TRBJ1-1; the D gene is perhaps TRBD1, from 5 matching bases. Taken from cysteine to phenylalanine, the CDR3 has 15 residues. Only the CDR3 DNA is retained, 45 bases long and in frame from the first base. Trimming costs V 7 bases and J 0 bases, and their ends lie 15 bases apart.